These 14 T cell receptor beta chains originate from one sample sequenced in a study of blood T cell repertoires in COVID-19. Clones were read by immunoSEQ multiplex PCR, and TCRdb kept only the in-frame ones, dropping some. The sample lists approximately 220,000 clones, about 85% occurring once. Sequenced input: peripheral blood. Receptors were obtained from a man aged 45-65 years who had recovered from COVID-19.

The chain joins TRBV6-6 to TRBJ2-7, with TRBD1 matching 9 bases. The CDR3 sequence is 13 residues long. V lost 6 bases and J lost 5; bases outside the gene matches: 5. Germline CDR1 reads MNHNY; CDR2 reads SVGAGI (reference sequence). For the CDR3, the DNA is TGTGCCAGCAGGCGGTGGGACAGGGACGAGCAGTACTTC. Encoded protein: CASRRWDRDEQYF.

The chain couples TRBV28 to TRBJ2-4; the D gene is possibly TRBD2 (5 bases). Germline V lookup: CDR1 MDHEN, CDR2 SYDVKM. The CDR3 runs 17 residues. The V end lost 6 bases, the J end lost 0 bases, and 18 bases lay between the germline ends. The CDR3, as DNA: TGTGCCAGCAGCCCTGAGGGCAGGCATCTAGCCAAAAACATTCAGTACTTC. Translating it yields CASSPEGRHLAKNIQYF.

This chain links TRBV5-1 with TRBJ2-7; D not resolved. With 5 bases removed from V and 5 bases from J, the gap between germline ends came to 14 bases. Per the germline V gene, CDR1 is SGHRS and CDR2 is YFSETQ. This CDR3 contains 13 residues. In DNA form, the CDR3 reads TGCGCCAGCAGAACAGAAGGTCGCAACGAGCAGTACTTC. Protein: CASRTEGRNEQYF.

The chain has TRBV5-1 and TRBJ2-2; 7 bases map to TRBD2. Germline CDR1 is SGHRS and CDR2 is YFSETQ. This CDR3 has 19 amino acids. With V trimmed by 0 bases and J by 1 base, 12 bases remained unmatched. The CDR3: CASSLAEKRSGKNTGELFF. The DNA for the CDR3 is TGCGCCAGCAGCTTGGCCGAAAAAAGAAGCGGGAAGAACACCGGGGAGCTGTTTTTT.

The chain employs TRBV5-1 and TRBJ2-7; TRBD1 might be the D (6 bases). CDR3 length: 13 amino acids. Trimming stripped 3 bases from V and 5 bases from J, with 12 bases between. In germline, CDR1 is SGHRS, CDR2 YFSETQ. The CDR3 protein is CASSSTGTHEQYF. The CDR3 bases are TGCGCCAGCAGCTCCACAGGGACCCACGAGCAGTACTTC.

The rearrangement uses TRBV28 and TRBJ1-1; 7 nucleotides match TRBD1. The V gene's germline CDR1 is MDHEN and CDR2 SYDVKM. There are 15 residues in the CDR3. Trimming cost V 6 bases and J 1 base; bases outside gene matches: 8. The CDR3 sequence: CASRRDRVGNTEAFF. The CDR3 coding sequence is TGTGCCAGCAGACGAGACAGGGTTGGGAACACTGAAGCTTTCTTT.

V usage is TRBV28 and J usage is TRBJ1-3, with D perhaps TRBD1 (6 bases). The CDR3 has 16 residues. V lost 2 bases and J lost 4, with 15 bases in between. CDR1 is MDHEN, CDR2 SYDVKM, per germline. The CDR3 nucleotides read TGTGCCAGCAGTTTACTCGACGTCAGGGGAGGAAACACCATATATTTT. Its translation: CASSLLDVRGGNTIYF.

This rearrangement joins TRBV24-1 to TRBJ1-2; TRBD1 might be the D (6 bases). CDR1 and CDR2 from the germline V gene are KGHDR and SFDVKD. This CDR3 region has 11 residues. V lost 5 bases and J 9 bases, leaving 9 bases between the germline ends. The CDR3 loop reads CATSGGGRYTF. In DNA, the CDR3 is TGTGCCACCAGTGGTGGGGGCCGCTACACCTTC.

DNA of the CDR3: TGTGCCAGCAGCCTCTTGGGAGGCTACGAGCAGTACTTC. Protein sequence: CASSLLGGYEQYF. This chain connects TRBV3-1 (or the pseudogene TRBV3-2) to TRBJ2-7, with D possibly matching TRBD2 (6 bases). The CDR3 runs to 13 residues. CDR1 is LGHDT, CDR2 YNNKEL, per germline (reference sequence). The germline V and J ends were trimmed by 4 bases and 3 bases, with 10 bases remaining between them.

This clone occurred a few times. This sample also contains other DNA sequences that code for the same CDR3. CDR3 bases: TGTGCCAGCAGTTTACGCAGGGGAAATGAAAAACTGTTTTTT. It yields the protein CASSLRRGNEKLFF. The V gene is TRBV28, the J gene TRBJ1-4; maybe TRBD1 (6 bases). The CDR3 has 14 residues. V was trimmed by 2 bases and J by 5 bases, leaving 9 bases between them. From germline, CDR1 is MDHEN and CDR2 SYDVKM.

The chain links TRBV10-3 to TRBJ1-1, with a tentative D call TRBD1 (6 bases). This CDR3 contains 13 residues. Trimming cost V 6 bases and J 6 bases, with 14 bases left between them. Germline V lookup: CDR1 ENHRY, CDR2 SYGVKD. The CDR3 bases are TGTGCCATCAGAGGTGACAGGCCGGCTGAAGCTTTCTTT. The encoded protein is CAIRGDRPAEAFF.

Here the CDR3 reads CASSYAGSVRYGYTF. CDR3 bases: TGTGCCAGCAGTTACGCGGGCAGCGTGAGGTATGGCTACACCTTC. The J gene is TRBJ1-2, the V gene TRBV6-5; D is uncertain. The CDR3 is made up of 15 amino acids. V gave up 2 bases and J gave up 5 bases, with 15 bases separating them. From germline, CDR1 is MNHEY and CDR2 SVGAGI.

The chain uses TRBV5-1 and TRBJ2-5; 13 bases are shared with TRBD2. The CDR3 sequence is 16 residues long. V gave up 3 bases and J gave up 2 bases; unmatched junction bases: 4. Germline assignment: CDR1 SGHRS and CDR2 YFSETQ. Here the CDR3 DNA reads TGCGCCAGCAGCTCCGGACTAGCGGGAGTTCAAGAGACCCAGTACTTC. The encoded protein is CASSSGLAGVQETQYF.

The chain recombines TRBV7-2 with TRBJ1-4; unclear D gene. V was shortened by 1 base and J by 8 bases, with 8 bases between the two germline ends. The CDR3 runs to 13 residues. From germline, CDR1 is SGHTA and CDR2 FQGNSA. CDR3 protein: CASSLVIQEKLFF. Here the CDR3 DNA reads TGTGCCAGCAGCTTAGTAATCCAGGAAAAACTGTTTTTT.